This T cell receptor (beta chain) appears in the sequencing data of a study of human T cells and chemical hapten exposure. On the study more broadly: Upper-back patch tests with 0.01% DPC were read at 6 days. The study's findings and limits: Expanded TCRs formed significantly more large CDR3 similarity clusters than controls.

Worth noting for this clonotype: Its antigen remains unidentified.

The time point is: patch test 1, 2 weeks after DPC sensitization. Sample treatment: therapeutic diphenylcyclopropenone sensitization with weekly scalp DPC. The V and J ends lost 2 bases and 5 bases respectively, with 16 bases between them. Germline lookup yields CDR1 PRHDT and CDR2 FYEKMQ (reference sequence). CDR3 size: 16 residues. Attachment of unique molecular identifiers to individual cDNA molecules was performed in the library. TCRdb passed the RACE reads through MiXCR, listing each CDR3 protein once. Of roughly 200,000 distinct CDR3 sequences listed, 20% to 25% are singletons. Sequencing used whole blood, obtained in connection with sensitization to the hapten diphenylcyclopropenone (DPC). The J gene is TRBJ2-1, the V gene TRBV13; D is possibly TRBD2 (7 bases). The sequence was collected from a woman aged 45-65 years with alopecia areata. Some clones in this sample may be carry-over from other donors' samples. CDR3 residues: CASSLQGRAKDNEQFF. The CDR3 bases are TGTGCCAGCAGCTTACAGGGGAGGGCCAAGGACAATGAGCAGTTCTTC.